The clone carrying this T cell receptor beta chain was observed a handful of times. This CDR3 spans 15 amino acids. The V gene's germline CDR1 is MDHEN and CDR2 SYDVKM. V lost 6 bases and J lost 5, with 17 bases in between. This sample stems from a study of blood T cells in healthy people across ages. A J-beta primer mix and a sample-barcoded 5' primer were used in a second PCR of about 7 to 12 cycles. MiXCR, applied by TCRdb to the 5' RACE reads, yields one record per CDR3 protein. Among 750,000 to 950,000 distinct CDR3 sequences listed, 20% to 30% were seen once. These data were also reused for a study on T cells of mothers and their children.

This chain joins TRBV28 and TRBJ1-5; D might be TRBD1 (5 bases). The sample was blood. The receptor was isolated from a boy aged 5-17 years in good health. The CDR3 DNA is TGTGCCAGCAGCCATAGACTGGCGGGGCATCAGCCCCAGCATTTT. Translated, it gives CASSHRLAGHQPQHF.